Listed below are T cell receptor beta chains from one sample, sequenced in a study of blood T cell repertoires in COVID-19. Generated by immunoSEQ multiplex PCR, the TCRdb table keeps only in-frame clones and is missing some. This sample carries fewer than 250,000 clones, approximately 80% of them seen once, and the ten largest clones take 15% to 20%. The sequenced material came from peripheral blood. Receptors originate from a man aged 25 to 40 with active or convalescent COVID-19. Both conserved end residues are part of each CDR3. Each record gives: D gene, J gene, V gene, clone size, CDR3 DNA, CDR3 protein. A D gene is named only where the DNA matches it firmly. The size entry is marked missing in some rows and otherwise reads once, few, many or a size class.

TRBD2 TRBJ2-4 TRBV4-1 - TGCGCCAGCACTAGAGGACTAGCGGGAGCCAAAAACATTCAGTACTTC CASTRGLAGAKNIQYF
TRBD1 TRBJ1-6 TRBV28 few TGTGCCAGCAGTCCGACAGGGGCGGATTCACCCCTCCACTTT CASSPTGADSPLHF
- TRBJ2-2 TRBV6-5 - TGTGCCAGCAGTTCAGCGAACACCGGGGAGCTGTTTTTT CASSSANTGELFF
- TRBJ1-5 TRBV5-8 - TGTGCCAGCAGCACAAGAAACAGCCTCAATCAGCCCCAGCATTTT CASSTRNSLNQPQHF
- TRBJ2-2 TRBV30 - TGTGCCTGGAGTGCCACTAGCACCGGGGAGCTGTTTTTT CAWSATSTGELFF
- TRBJ1-5 TRBV28 - TGTGCCAGCACCCTCGGGGGTGCCGGGACTATCAATCAGCCCCAGCATTTT CASTLGGAGTINQPQHF
TRBD1 TRBJ1-5 TRBV28 - TGTGCCAGCAGTCCATCCCGGGACAGGAGCAATCAGCCCCAGCATTTT CASSPSRDRSNQPQHF
- TRBJ1-2 TRBV12-2 - TGTGCAAGTCGCTTAGGGCACAGGGGGTTCTGTGGCTACACCTTC CASRLGHRGFCGYTF
TRBD1 TRBJ2-3 TRBV29-1 - TGCAGCGTCCCACCACCCTTCAGGGGGATAGCCACAGATACGCAGTATTTT CSVPPPFRGIATDTQYF
- TRBJ1-1 TRBV20-1 - TGCAGTGCTAGGAGGGAATCTGAAGCTTTCTTT CSARRESEAFF
- TRBJ2-3 TRBV3-1/TRBV3-2 - TGTGCCAGCAGACCAACAGGGATCGATACGCAGTATTTT CASRPTGIDTQYF
- TRBJ2-5 TRBV25-1 - TGTGCCAGCAGTGAATTACGGGGAAGGGAGGAGACCCAGTACTTC CASSELRGREETQYF
TRBD1 TRBJ2-5 TRBV28 - TGTGCCAGCAGTTTTCGGACAGGATGGCAAGAGACCCAGTACTTC CASSFRTGWQETQYF
- TRBJ1-2 TRBV27 - TGTGCCAGCAGTTTATCGGCAGGGTCAGGCTATGGCTACACCTTC CASSLSAGSGYGYTF
- TRBJ1-6 TRBV27 many TGTGCCAGCAGTTTGGAACAGCCTAATTCACCCCTCCACTTT CASSLEQPNSPLHF
- TRBJ1-6 TRBV7-2 - TGTGCCAGCAGCTTGAGGAGATATAATTCACCCCTCCACTTT CASSLRRYNSPLHF
- TRBJ2-7 TRBV5-1 - TGCGCCAGCAGCTTGGTTTACAACTACGAGCAGTACTTC CASSLVYNYEQYF
- TRBJ1-2 TRBV28 - TGTGCCAGCAGTGGGGGGGGCTACACCTTC CASSGGGYTF
- TRBJ2-5 TRBV12-5 - TGTGCTAGTGGCCGGGACTTCCAAGAGACCCAGTACTTC CASGRDFQETQYF
TRBD1 TRBJ1-1 TRBV28 few TGTGCCAGCAGTTTCTACAGGGGTGGTTACACTGAAGCTTTCTTT CASSFYRGGYTEAFF
TRBD1 TRBJ1-1 TRBV4-3 - TGCGCCAGCAGCCAAACAGGGGCTGAAGCTTTCTTT CASSQTGAEAFF
TRBD2 TRBJ2-1 TRBV6-4 medium-sized TGTGCCAGCAGTGAACTAGCGGGATCCTACAATGAGCAGTTCTTC CASSELAGSYNEQFF
- TRBJ2-2 TRBV19 - TGTGCCAGTAGGGCGCCAGACTTGAACACCGGGGAGCTGTTTTTT CASRAPDLNTGELFF
TRBD2 TRBJ2-4 TRBV13 - TGTGCCAGCAGCTTAGGCCTTCTAGCGGAACAGTACTTC CASSLGLLAEQYF
TRBD2 TRBJ2-2 TRBV7-3 once TGTGCCAGCAGCTTAAGCGGGCCCACACACTTTCCTAGCGGGAGTCGAACCGGGGAGCTGTTTTTT CASSLSGPTHFPSGSRTGELFF
- TRBJ2-7 TRBV3-1/TRBV3-2 - TGTGCCAGCAGCCAAGAGTCCAAGCAGTACTTC CASSQESKQYF
- TRBJ1-2 TRBV11-2 - TGTGCCAGCAGCTGGGGCCCAGAACAGATTTATGGCTACACCTTC CASSWGPEQIYGYTF
- TRBJ2-3 TRBV5-1 - TGCGCCAGCAGCTACTACCCAGGGGGCACAGATACGCAGTATTTT CASSYYPGGTDTQYF
TRBD2 TRBJ2-2 TRBV6-4 - TGTGCCAGCAGTGCGGGACTAGCGTCCGGGGAGCTGTTTTTT CASSAGLASGELFF
- TRBJ1-6 TRBV28 few TGTGCCAGCACCCGCGGGCCACTCATGTCACCCCTCCACTTT CASTRGPLMSPLHF
- TRBJ1-2 TRBV19 - TGTGCCAGTGAGACAGCTAACTATGGCTACACCTTC CASETANYGYTF
- TRBJ2-3 TRBV7-6 - TGTGCCAGCAGCTTAAGCGCCCTCCTCACAGATACGCAGTATTTT CASSLSALLTDTQYF
TRBD1 TRBJ1-4 TRBV2 - TGTGCCAGCAGCCCCCGGACAGGGGGGAATGAAAAACTGTTTTTT CASSPRTGGNEKLFF
- TRBJ2-1 TRBV28 - TGTGCCGCCCGCAGGGCCCATGAGCAGTTCTTC CAARRAHEQFF
- TRBJ1-2 TRBV5-1 - TGCGCCAGCAGCTTGGCCCCCGGTTCGTCGGGCTACACCTTC CASSLAPGSSGYTF
TRBD2 TRBJ2-3 TRBV7-2 few TGTGCCAGCAGCTCCGCGGCGCGGGAGCCAGATACGCAGTATTTT CASSSAAREPDTQYF
TRBD2 TRBJ2-5 TRBV5-4 - TGTGCCAGCAGCTCTAGCGGGAGGGACGGGGAGACCCAGTACTTC CASSSSGRDGETQYF
- TRBJ1-5 TRBV2 - TGTGCCAGCAGTGAGGACAAGGTCTATCAGCCCCAGCATTTT CASSEDKVYQPQHF
TRBD1 TRBJ2-1 TRBV6-6 - TGTGCCAGCAGCTACTCAGGGGACAGGGGGGCCAATGAGCAGTTCTTC CASSYSGDRGANEQFF
TRBD1 TRBJ1-5 TRBV28 - TGTGCCAGCAGGGACAGGGTAAGCAATCAGCCCCAGCATTTT CASRDRVSNQPQHF
- TRBJ2-3 TRBV9 - TGTGCCAGCAGCGTAGGGCCCAGCGGCGAGTCTGATACGCAGTATTTT CASSVGPSGESDTQYF
TRBD1 TRBJ2-7 TRBV6-5 - TGTGCCAGCAGTAGACAGGGGGCGGGGGAGCAGTACTTC CASSRQGAGEQYF
TRBD1 TRBJ2-3 TRBV13 - TGTGCCAGCAGCTCGGACAGGGGCCTTAGCACAGATACGCAGTATTTT CASSSDRGLSTDTQYF
- TRBJ2-5 TRBV27 - TGTGCCAGCAGTCCCCCATCCAGGACCCAGTACTTC CASSPPSRTQYF
TRBD1 TRBJ1-5 TRBV4-3 - TGCGCCAGCAGCCAAGAGTTTCCCGGGACAGGGGGCTTTAATCAGCCCCAGCATTTT CASSQEFPGTGGFNQPQHF
TRBD1 TRBJ2-7 TRBV5-4 - TGTGCCAGCACCCGACAGGGTTTTGGCGAGCAGTACTTC CASTRQGFGEQYF
- TRBJ2-3 TRBV9 - TGTGCCAGCACCCGGGGCGGGACTTCAGATACGCAGTATTTT CASTRGGTSDTQYF
TRBD2 TRBJ2-5 TRBV11-2 - TGTGCCAGCAGCCAGACTAGCGGGGGGCCCGAAGAGACCCAGTACTTC CASSQTSGGPEETQYF
TRBD2 TRBJ2-7 TRBV28 - TGTGCCAGCAAGTTCGGGGGGTGGAGGGAGAGATACGAGCAGTACTTC CASKFGGWRERYEQYF
- TRBJ1-5 TRBV25-1 - TGTGCCAGCAGTCGTACAGAGAATCAGCCCCAGCATTTT CASSRTENQPQHF
- TRBJ1-5 TRBV6-2/TRBV6-3 - TGTGCCAGCAGCCGAGGGGGGCCCCAGCATTTT CASSRGGPQHF
- TRBJ1-1 TRBV7-9 - TGTGCCAGCAGCTTAGTAGGGGGGGCCGGTGAAGCTTTCTTT CASSLVGGAGEAFF
- TRBJ1-5 TRBV6-2/TRBV6-3 - TGTGCCAGCAGTGCACAGGGTGGCTCATGGAAGCCCCAGCATTTT CASSAQGGSWKPQHF